Included here is one T cell receptor beta chain sequence, with context. Its cognate antigen is unknown. CDR1 MNHNS and CDR2 SASEGT come from the germline V gene. The CDR3 length is 17 residues. The germline V and J ends were trimmed by 1 base and 1 base, with 17 bases remaining between them. Profiled with immunoSEQ multiplex PCR; TCRdb holds only in-frame clones, not every one. Of 95,000 or so clones listed, approximately 79% are singletons. The entry originates in a study of fetal regulatory T cell absence and autoimmunity. Regarding the study as a whole: Oligoclonal TCR enrichment in pancreas over cord blood reached over 90-fold for some clones. Broadly similar TRB gene family usage was seen in pancreas and cord blood.

V is TRBV6-1 and J is TRBJ2-7; D is unclear. Sequencing was carried out using pancreas tissue. This receptor was obtained from a male donor with IPEX syndrome. The DNA for the CDR3 is TGTGCCAGCAGTGAAGAGGTATGGGCAGGCCTTTCCTACGAGCAGTACTTC. Protein product: CASSEEVWAGLSYEQYF.